The rows below give T cell receptor beta chains drawn from one sample of a study of Graves' ophthalmopathy and Graves' hyperthyroidism. TCRdb used MiXCR to reprocess the multiplex PCR reads, holding one entry per CDR3 protein. The sample consists of hundreds of thousands of distinct CDR3 sequences, roughly 50% of them appearing once. Sequenced input: peripheral blood. The receptors originated from an adult man with Graves' ophthalmopathy. Both conserved end residues are trimmed from each CDR3. Each record gives: CDR3 protein, clone size, D gene, V gene, J gene, CDR3 length. A D gene is named only where the DNA matches it firmly. Where a row states a size, it is once, few, many or the class of an expanded clone; other rows omit it.

cdr3_aa: ASSRTGGRNQPQH
clone_size: .
d_call: TRBD1
v_call: TRBV7-2
j_call: TRBJ1-5
cdr3_length: 13

cdr3_aa: ASSAGTGNYGYT
clone_size: few
d_call: TRBD1
v_call: TRBV19
j_call: TRBJ1-2
cdr3_length: 12

cdr3_aa: SARRQETNTGELF
clone_size: .
d_call: .
v_call: TRBV20-1
j_call: TRBJ2-2
cdr3_length: 13

cdr3_aa: AIYRAYYGYT
clone_size: many
d_call: .
v_call: TRBV6-5
j_call: TRBJ1-2
cdr3_length: 10

cdr3_aa: AISRAGDGETQY
clone_size: .
d_call: TRBD2
v_call: TRBV10-3
j_call: TRBJ2-5
cdr3_length: 12

cdr3_aa: ASSLAGKINTIY
clone_size: .
d_call: .
v_call: TRBV7-8
j_call: TRBJ1-3
cdr3_length: 12

cdr3_aa: ASSPAVNYGYT
clone_size: .
d_call: .
v_call: TRBV19
j_call: TRBJ1-2
cdr3_length: 11

cdr3_aa: ASSPQVEAF
clone_size: few
d_call: .
v_call: TRBV2
j_call: TRBJ1-1
cdr3_length: 9

cdr3_aa: ASQKGANYGYT
clone_size: .
d_call: .
v_call: TRBV12-3/TRBV12-4
j_call: TRBJ1-2
cdr3_length: 11

cdr3_aa: ASSWRTGTNTEAF
clone_size: many
d_call: TRBD1
v_call: TRBV7-8
j_call: TRBJ1-1
cdr3_length: 13

cdr3_aa: ASSLYVDEQF
clone_size: .
d_call: .
v_call: TRBV7-2
j_call: TRBJ2-1
cdr3_length: 10

cdr3_aa: SAVSSGTGGNQPQH
clone_size: .
d_call: TRBD1
v_call: TRBV29-1
j_call: TRBJ1-5
cdr3_length: 14

cdr3_aa: ASSDGRVKETQY
clone_size: few
d_call: .
v_call: TRBV5-4
j_call: TRBJ2-5
cdr3_length: 12

cdr3_aa: ASSFPGQRGTEAF
clone_size: .
d_call: .
v_call: TRBV28
j_call: TRBJ1-1
cdr3_length: 13

cdr3_aa: ASSLQGASGNTIY
clone_size: .
d_call: TRBD1
v_call: TRBV5-1
j_call: TRBJ1-3
cdr3_length: 13

cdr3_aa: ASKGQGGNEQY
clone_size: once
d_call: TRBD1
v_call: TRBV10-2
j_call: TRBJ2-7
cdr3_length: 11

cdr3_aa: SVEGTVSGNTIY
clone_size: .
d_call: TRBD1
v_call: TRBV29-1
j_call: TRBJ1-3
cdr3_length: 12

cdr3_aa: ASKQGYGYT
clone_size: .
d_call: .
v_call: TRBV6-6
j_call: TRBJ1-2
cdr3_length: 9

cdr3_aa: SVAPRRETQY
clone_size: many
d_call: .
v_call: TRBV29-1
j_call: TRBJ2-5
cdr3_length: 10

cdr3_aa: ASSLLTGNNSPLH
clone_size: few
d_call: TRBD1
v_call: TRBV7-2
j_call: TRBJ1-6
cdr3_length: 13

cdr3_aa: ASSLRRGAYGQPQH
clone_size: .
d_call: .
v_call: TRBV12-3/TRBV12-4
j_call: TRBJ1-5
cdr3_length: 14

cdr3_aa: ASSGTGQAEAF
clone_size: many
d_call: TRBD1
v_call: TRBV7-4
j_call: TRBJ1-1
cdr3_length: 11

cdr3_aa: ASSPRRGLQETQY
clone_size: .
d_call: .
v_call: TRBV2
j_call: TRBJ2-5
cdr3_length: 13

cdr3_aa: ASSIGQGYSNQPQH
clone_size: .
d_call: TRBD1
v_call: TRBV19
j_call: TRBJ1-5
cdr3_length: 14

cdr3_aa: AIPPQGSNQPQH
clone_size: few
d_call: .
v_call: TRBV7-9
j_call: TRBJ1-5
cdr3_length: 12

cdr3_aa: ASNPSGTGADTQY
clone_size: .
d_call: TRBD1
v_call: TRBV7-8
j_call: TRBJ2-3
cdr3_length: 13

cdr3_aa: ASSLLAGGPTEEKLF
clone_size: .
d_call: .
v_call: TRBV2
j_call: TRBJ1-4
cdr3_length: 15

cdr3_aa: ASSEAYPQGFGANVLT
clone_size: .
d_call: .
v_call: TRBV2
j_call: TRBJ2-6
cdr3_length: 16

cdr3_aa: ASSYHGGTGNTIY
clone_size: .
d_call: .
v_call: TRBV6-2/TRBV6-3
j_call: TRBJ1-3
cdr3_length: 13

cdr3_aa: ASSLRLEGATGELF
clone_size: .
d_call: .
v_call: TRBV7-2
j_call: TRBJ2-2
cdr3_length: 14

cdr3_aa: ASSLEVRSNQPQH
clone_size: few
d_call: .
v_call: TRBV7-2
j_call: TRBJ1-5
cdr3_length: 13

cdr3_aa: ASSLNGGGANTQY
clone_size: .
d_call: TRBD2
v_call: TRBV7-3
j_call: TRBJ2-5
cdr3_length: 13

cdr3_aa: ASTLGSNTEAF
clone_size: few
d_call: .
v_call: TRBV12-3/TRBV12-4
j_call: TRBJ1-1
cdr3_length: 11

cdr3_aa: ASSRGLSGNTIY
clone_size: .
d_call: .
v_call: TRBV6-5
j_call: TRBJ1-3
cdr3_length: 12

cdr3_aa: ASSSPLAGADTGELF
clone_size: .
d_call: TRBD2
v_call: TRBV11-1
j_call: TRBJ2-2
cdr3_length: 15

cdr3_aa: ASSLQPLGSYNSPLH
clone_size: .
d_call: .
v_call: TRBV6-5
j_call: TRBJ1-6
cdr3_length: 15

cdr3_aa: SVGGQPNTEAF
clone_size: .
d_call: TRBD1
v_call: TRBV29-1
j_call: TRBJ1-1
cdr3_length: 11